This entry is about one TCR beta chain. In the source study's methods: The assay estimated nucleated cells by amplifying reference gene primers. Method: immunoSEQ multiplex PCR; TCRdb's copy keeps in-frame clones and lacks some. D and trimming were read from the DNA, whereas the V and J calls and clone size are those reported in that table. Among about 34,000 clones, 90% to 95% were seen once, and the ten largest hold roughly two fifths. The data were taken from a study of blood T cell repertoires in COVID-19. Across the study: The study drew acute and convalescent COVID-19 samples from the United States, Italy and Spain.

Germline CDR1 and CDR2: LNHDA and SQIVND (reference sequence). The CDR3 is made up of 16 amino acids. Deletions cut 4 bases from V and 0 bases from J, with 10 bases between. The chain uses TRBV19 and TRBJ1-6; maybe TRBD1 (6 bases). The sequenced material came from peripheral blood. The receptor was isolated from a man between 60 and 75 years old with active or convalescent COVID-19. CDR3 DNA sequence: TGTGCCAGTAGTAGCCAGGGGAGCTCCTATAATTCACCCCTCCACTTT. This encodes CASSSQGSSYNSPLHF.